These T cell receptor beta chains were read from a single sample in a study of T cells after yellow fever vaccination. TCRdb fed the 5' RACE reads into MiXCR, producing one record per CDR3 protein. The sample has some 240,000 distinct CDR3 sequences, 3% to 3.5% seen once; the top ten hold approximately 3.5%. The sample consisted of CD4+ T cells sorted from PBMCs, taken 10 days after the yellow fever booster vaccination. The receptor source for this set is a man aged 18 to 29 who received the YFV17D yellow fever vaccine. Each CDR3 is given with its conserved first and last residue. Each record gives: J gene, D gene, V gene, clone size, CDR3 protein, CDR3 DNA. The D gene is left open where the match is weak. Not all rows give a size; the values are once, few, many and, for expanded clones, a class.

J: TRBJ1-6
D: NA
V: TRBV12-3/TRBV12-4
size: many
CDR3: CASSFQGNSPLHF
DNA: TGTGCCAGCAGCTTCCAGGGGAATTCACCCCTCCACTTT

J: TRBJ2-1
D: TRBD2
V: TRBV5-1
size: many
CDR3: CASSLGGLAGGQGEQFF
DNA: TGCGCCAGCAGCTTGGGAGGACTAGCGGGGGGCCAGGGTGAGCAGTTCTTC

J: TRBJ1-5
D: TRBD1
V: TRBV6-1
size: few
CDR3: CASGQGTNSNQPQHF
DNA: TGTGCCAGCGGACAGGGGACAAATAGCAATCAGCCCCAGCATTTT

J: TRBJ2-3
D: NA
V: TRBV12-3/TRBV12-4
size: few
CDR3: CASSSYQGRNTQYF
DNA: TGTGCCAGCAGTTCTTACCAGGGGCGGAATACGCAGTATTTT

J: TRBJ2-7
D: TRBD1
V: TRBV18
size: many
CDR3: CASSPDRVGHEQYF
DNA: TGTGCCAGCTCACCTGACAGGGTAGGCCACGAGCAGTACTTC

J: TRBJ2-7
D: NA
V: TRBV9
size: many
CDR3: CASKYWEQYF
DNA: TGTGCCAGCAAGTACTGGGAGCAGTACTTC

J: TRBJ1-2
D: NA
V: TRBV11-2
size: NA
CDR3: CASRRIANYGYTF
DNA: TGTGCCAGCAGGCGGATAGCTAACTATGGCTACACCTTC

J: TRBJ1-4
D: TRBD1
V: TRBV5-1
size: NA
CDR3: CASSYGTGEEKLFF
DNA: TGCGCCAGCAGCTACGGGACAGGGGAAGAAAAACTGTTTTTT

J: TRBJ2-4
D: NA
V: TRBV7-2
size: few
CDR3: CASSLVSSSVNKNIQYF
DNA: TGTGCCAGCAGCTTAGTGTCCAGCTCGGTTAACAAAAACATTCAGTACTTC

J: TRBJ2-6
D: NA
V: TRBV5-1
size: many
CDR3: CASSKHRDGANVLTF
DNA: TGCGCCAGCAGCAAACACAGGGATGGGGCCAACGTCCTGACTTTC

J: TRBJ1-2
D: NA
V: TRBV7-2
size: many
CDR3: CASSPSPINYGYTF
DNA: TGTGCCAGCAGCCCCTCACCGATTAACTATGGCTACACCTTC

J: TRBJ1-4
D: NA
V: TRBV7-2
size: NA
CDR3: CASSKGRWDEKLFF
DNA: TGTGCCAGCAGCAAGGGGCGGTGGGATGAAAAACTGTTTTTT

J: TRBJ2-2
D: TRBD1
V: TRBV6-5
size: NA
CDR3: CASRIQGANTGELFF
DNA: TGTGCCAGCAGGATACAGGGGGCGAACACCGGGGAGCTGTTTTTT

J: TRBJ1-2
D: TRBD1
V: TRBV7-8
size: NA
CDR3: CASSSPGQGTYGYTF
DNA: TGTGCCAGCAGTTCGCCGGGACAGGGGACCTATGGCTACACCTTC

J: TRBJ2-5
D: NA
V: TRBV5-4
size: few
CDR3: CASSLGAEKTQYF
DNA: TGTGCCAGCAGCTTAGGGGCGGAGAAGACCCAGTACTTC

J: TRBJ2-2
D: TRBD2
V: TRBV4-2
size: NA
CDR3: CASSQEATSGANTGELFF
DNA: TGTGCCAGCAGCCAAGAGGCGACTAGCGGGGCGAACACCGGGGAGCTGTTTTTT

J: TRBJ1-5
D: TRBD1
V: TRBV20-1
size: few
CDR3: CSATVGTGGGQPQHF
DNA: TGCAGTGCCACGGTCGGGACAGGGGGCGGTCAGCCCCAGCATTTT

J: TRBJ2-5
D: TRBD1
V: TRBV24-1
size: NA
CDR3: CATSGQTGTGGQETQYF
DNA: TGTGCCACCAGCGGCCAGACCGGGACAGGGGGACAAGAGACCCAGTACTTC

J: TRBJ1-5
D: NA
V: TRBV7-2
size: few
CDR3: CASSLGEASNQPQHF
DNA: TGTGCCAGCAGCTTGGGAGAGGCGAGCAATCAGCCCCAGCATTTT

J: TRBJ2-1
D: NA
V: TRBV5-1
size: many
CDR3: CASSLGLGTSPYNEQFF
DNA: TGCGCCAGCAGCTTGGGGCTCGGGACGTCACCCTACAATGAGCAGTTCTTC

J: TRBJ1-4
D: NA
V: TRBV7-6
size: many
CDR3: CASSLGGLYLNEKLFF
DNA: TGTGCCAGCAGCTTAGGGGGGCTCTATCTTAATGAAAAACTGTTTTTT

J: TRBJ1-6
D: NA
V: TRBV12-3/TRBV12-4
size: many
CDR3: CASSPGRLSSYNSPLHF
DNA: TGTGCCAGCAGCCCGGGACGGTTAAGCTCCTATAATTCACCCCTCCACTTT

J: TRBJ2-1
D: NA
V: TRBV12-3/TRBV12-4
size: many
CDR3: CASKEGDYNEQFF
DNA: TGTGCCAGCAAGGAGGGAGATTACAATGAGCAGTTCTTC

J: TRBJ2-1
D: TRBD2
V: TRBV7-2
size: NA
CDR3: CASSFGLAGGQFF
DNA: TGTGCCAGCAGCTTTGGACTAGCGGGAGGTCAGTTCTTC

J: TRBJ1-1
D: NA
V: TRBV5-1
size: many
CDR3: CASSLDGYTEAFF
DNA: TGTGCCAGCAGCTTAGACGGCTACACTGAAGCTTTCTTT

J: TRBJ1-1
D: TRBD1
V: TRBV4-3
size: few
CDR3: CASSRQGFTEAFF
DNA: TGCGCCAGCAGCAGACAGGGTTTCACTGAAGCTTTCTTT

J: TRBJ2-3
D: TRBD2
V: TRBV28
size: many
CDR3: CASRTSGKGDTQYF
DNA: TGTGCCAGCCGTACTAGCGGGAAAGGGGATACGCAGTATTTT

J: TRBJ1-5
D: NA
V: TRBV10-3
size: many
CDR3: CATSDNLRGNQPQHF
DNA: TGTGCCACCTCCGACAATCTCCGGGGCAATCAGCCCCAGCATTTT

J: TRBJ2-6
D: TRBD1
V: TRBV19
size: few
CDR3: CASRTGVVSGANVLTF
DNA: TGTGCCAGCCGGACAGGGGTGGTCTCTGGGGCCAACGTCCTGACTTTC

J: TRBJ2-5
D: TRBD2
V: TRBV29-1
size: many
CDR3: CSVTTSGTVGTQYF
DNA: TGCAGCGTGACGACTAGCGGGACTGTGGGGACCCAGTACTTC

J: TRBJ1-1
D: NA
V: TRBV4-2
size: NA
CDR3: CASSQDIHPRGTEAFF
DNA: TGTGCCAGCAGCCAAGATATACATCCCAGAGGAACTGAAGCTTTCTTT

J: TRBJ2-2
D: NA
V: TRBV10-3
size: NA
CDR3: CAIRRYTGELFF
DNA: TGTGCCATCAGACGGTACACCGGGGAGCTGTTTTTT

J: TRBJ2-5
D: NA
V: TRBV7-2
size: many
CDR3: CASSLKTRWEETQYF
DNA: TGTGCCAGCAGCTTAAAGACCAGGTGGGAAGAGACCCAGTACTTC

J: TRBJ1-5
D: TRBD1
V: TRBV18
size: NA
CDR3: CASSRGQGQPQHF
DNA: TGTGCCAGCTCACGGGGACAGGGACAGCCCCAGCATTTT

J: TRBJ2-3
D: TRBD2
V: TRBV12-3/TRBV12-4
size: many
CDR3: CASSASGVDTQYF
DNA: TGTGCCAGCAGTGCTAGCGGGGTAGATACGCAGTATTTT

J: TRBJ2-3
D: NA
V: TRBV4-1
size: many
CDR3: CASSQGLGRDTQYF
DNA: TGCGCCAGCAGCCAAGGGCTTGGAAGGGATACGCAGTATTTT

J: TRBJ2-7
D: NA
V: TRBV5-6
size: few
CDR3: CASSLEQEQYF
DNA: TGTGCCAGCAGCTTGGAACAGGAGCAGTACTTC

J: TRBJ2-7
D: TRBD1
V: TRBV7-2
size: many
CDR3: CASRRDRDSYEQYF
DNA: TGTGCCAGCCGCCGGGACAGGGACTCCTACGAGCAGTACTTC

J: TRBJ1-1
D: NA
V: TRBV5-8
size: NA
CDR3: CASSLLGVGTEAFF
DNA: TGTGCCAGCAGCCTGCTGGGGGTGGGGACTGAAGCTTTCTTT

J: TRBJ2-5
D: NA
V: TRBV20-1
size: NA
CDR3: CSAQGPQETQYF
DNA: TGCAGTGCTCAGGGCCCTCAAGAGACCCAGTACTTC

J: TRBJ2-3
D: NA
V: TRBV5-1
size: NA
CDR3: CASSSTLGTDTQYF
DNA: TGCGCCAGCAGCTCGACCCTGGGGACAGATACGCAGTATTTT

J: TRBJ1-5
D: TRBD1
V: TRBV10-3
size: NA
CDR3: CAISGTGTGLPQHF
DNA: TGTGCCATCAGTGGTACCGGGACAGGGCTCCCCCAGCATTTT

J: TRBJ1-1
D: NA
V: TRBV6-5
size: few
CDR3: CASSYSGAAGGTEAFF
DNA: TGTGCCAGCAGTTACTCGGGAGCTGCCGGGGGCACTGAAGCTTTCTTT

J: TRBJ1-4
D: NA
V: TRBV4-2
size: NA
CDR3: CASSLWTSATNEKLFF
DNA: TGTGCCAGCAGCCTCTGGACGAGCGCAACTAATGAAAAACTGTTTTTT

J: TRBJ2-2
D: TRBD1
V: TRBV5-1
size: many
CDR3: CASSYGQGARTGELFF
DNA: TGCGCCAGCAGCTACGGACAGGGGGCAAGGACCGGGGAGCTGTTTTTT

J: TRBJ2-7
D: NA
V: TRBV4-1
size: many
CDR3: CASSHEPGHRFYEQYF
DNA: TGCGCCAGCAGCCACGAACCGGGACACCGGTTCTACGAGCAGTACTTC

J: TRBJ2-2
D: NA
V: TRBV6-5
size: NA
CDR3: CASSYYAPGPITGELFF
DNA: TGTGCCAGCAGTTACTATGCCCCGGGACCGATCACCGGGGAGCTGTTTTTT

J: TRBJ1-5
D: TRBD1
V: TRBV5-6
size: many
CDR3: CASSFGQGFNQPQHF
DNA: TGTGCCAGCAGCTTTGGACAGGGCTTTAATCAGCCCCAGCATTTT

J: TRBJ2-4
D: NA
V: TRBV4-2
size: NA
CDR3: CASSQDQENIQYF
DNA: TGTGCCAGCAGCCAAGATCAGGAAAACATTCAGTACTTC

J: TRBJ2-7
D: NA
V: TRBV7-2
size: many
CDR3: CASSVRDGPSYEQYF
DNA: TGTGCCAGCAGCGTCCGGGACGGGCCCTCCTACGAGCAGTACTTC